One and the same sample provided the 21 T cell receptor beta chains below, sequenced in a study of control samples from healthy donors and cancer patients. Sequenced by immunoSEQ multiplex PCR; TCRdb stores in-frame clones only, minus some. The sample yields about 150,000 clones, 93% seen once. Source material: blood. The origin of the receptors is a man aged 50 to 59 in good health.

The rearrangement joins TRBV3-1 (or the pseudogene TRBV3-2) to TRBJ2-3, with unresolved D. V lost 1 base to trimming and J lost 0 bases, with 8 bases between them. The CDR3 sequence is 15 residues long. The germline V gene encodes CDR1 LGHDT and CDR2 YNNKEL (reference sequence). This CDR3 is CASSQGGASTDTQYF. The CDR3 DNA reads as TGTGCCAGCAGCCAAGGGGGTGCTAGCACAGATACGCAGTATTTT.

V usage is TRBV7-9 and J usage is TRBJ2-3; the D call may be TRBD1 or TRBD2 (5 bases each). CDR3 length: 15 residues. Looked up from germline, CDR1 is SEHNR and CDR2 is FQNEAQ (reference sequence). V dropped 3 bases and J dropped 4 bases, with 14 bases sitting between them. The CDR3 nucleotides are TGTGCCAGCAGCTTGGGGGACCTCTTTTCAGATACGCAGTATTTT. It is translated as CASSLGDLFSDTQYF.

J is TRBJ2-7 and V is TRBV6-5; tentatively, D is TRBD2 (7 bases). CDR1 is MNHEY and CDR2 is SVGAGI in the germline V gene. There are 14 residues in the CDR3. Trimming stripped 6 bases from V and 1 base from J, with 13 bases between. CDR3 in amino acids: CASRGGRESYEQYF. The CDR3 nucleotides are TGTGCCAGCAGGGGGGGGCGGGAGTCCTACGAGCAGTACTTC.

V gene TRBV10-3 combines with J gene TRBJ1-5, with no clear D. Germline V gives CDR1 ENHRY, CDR2 SYGVKD. This CDR3 has 13 amino acids. Trimming removed 5 bases from V and 1 base from J, with 6 bases in between. The CDR3 nucleotides are TGTGCCATCAGTTCCTTCAGCAATCAGCCCCAGCATTTT. Translation: CAISSFSNQPQHF.

The chain joins TRBV2 to TRBJ1-3; D is undetermined. This CDR3 is built from 15 residues. In germline, CDR1 is SNHLY, CDR2 FYNNEI. Trimming cost V 7 bases and J 0 bases, with 13 bases left between them. The CDR3 spells CASTYGRRSGNTIYF. CDR3 nucleotide sequence: TGTGCCAGCACCTACGGCAGGCGCTCTGGAAACACCATATATTTT.

The chain is built from TRBV6-5 and TRBJ1-6, with D perhaps TRBD1 (5 bases). This CDR3 has 16 amino acids. V was clipped by 0 bases and J by 0 bases, with 6 bases between them. Germline V lookup: CDR1 MNHEY, CDR2 SVGAGI. CDR3 amino acids: CASSYSRVSYNSPLHF. The CDR3 DNA is TGTGCCAGCAGTTACTCCAGGGTCTCCTATAATTCACCCCTCCACTTT.

V usage is TRBV27 and J usage is TRBJ1-4, with TRBD1 matching 9 bases. V was pared by 6 bases and J by 7 bases, with 6 bases of the junction left unmatched. The CDR3 has 14 residues. Germline CDR1 is MNHEY and CDR2 is SMNVEV (reference sequence). The chain's CDR3 is CASRGDRAIEKLFF. CDR3 nucleotides: TGTGCCAGCAGGGGGGACAGGGCGATTGAAAAACTGTTTTTT.

This sequence joins TRBV7-9 and TRBJ2-5; either TRBD1 or TRBD2 may fit D (5 bases each). V was shortened by 0 bases and J by 5 bases, with 19 bases between the two germline ends. The CDR3 is made up of 17 amino acids. Germline V gene sequence: CDR1 SEHNR, CDR2 FQNEAQ (reference sequence). The CDR3, as DNA: TGTGCCAGCAGCTTAGCGCCCGGGCAGGGTAGAGGGGAGACCCAGTACTTC. Residues: CASSLAPGQGRGETQYF.

The gene calls are TRBV21-1 and TRBJ2-3. TRBV21-1 is a pseudogene locus. CDR3 length: 10 residues. CDR3 amino acids: CASSTDTQYF. CDR3 in DNA: TGTGCCAGCAGCACAGATACGCAGTATTTT.

The J gene is TRBJ1-2, the V gene TRBV6-5; tentative D call: TRBD1 (6 bases). The CDR3 loop spans 14 amino acids. Germline V gene sequence: CDR1 MNHEY, CDR2 SVGAGI. Between the trimmed V and J ends, which lost 2 bases and 3 bases, there was a span of 10 bases. CDR3 nucleotide sequence: TGTGCCAGCAGTTACACCCCAGGGGACTATGGCTACACCTTC. Encoded protein: CASSYTPGDYGYTF.

The chain has TRBV18 and TRBJ2-5; D remains unclear. The germline V gene encodes CDR1 KGHSH and CDR2 LQKENI. Trimming cost V 6 bases and J 4 bases, with 15 bases left between them. The CDR3 spans 14 residues. The CDR3 protein is CASSPVLAGETQYF. CDR3 DNA sequence: TGTGCCAGCTCGCCCGTGCTGGCTGGAGAGACCCAGTACTTC.

The CDR3 DNA follows: TGTGCCAGCAGCACCCGGACAGGAGATAGCAATCAGCCCCAGCATTTT. Its protein product is CASSTRTGDSNQPQHF. The chain is built from TRBV4-2 and TRBJ1-5, with 7 bases matching TRBD1. The length of the CDR3 is 16 residues. The germline CDR1 and CDR2 sequences are LGHNA and YNFKEQ. With V trimmed by 5 bases and J by 0 bases, 7 bases remained unmatched.

The chain recombines TRBV28 with TRBJ2-7; 9 bases fit TRBD2. The CDR3 runs to 16 residues. Germline assignment: CDR1 MDHEN and CDR2 SYDVKM. V shed 9 bases and J 1 base; nucleotides not matched to a gene: 13. The CDR3 region has the DNA TGTGCCAGTTTACCCCGCGGGGCGGGAGGGTCCTACGAGCAGTACTTC. Translated, it gives CASLPRGAGGSYEQYF.

About this clone itself: Other DNA variants within this sample encode the same CDR3. The V call is TRBV19, the J call TRBJ2-7; D remains unclear. Between the trimmed V and J ends, which lost 3 bases and 4 bases, there was a span of 7 bases. Germline V lookup: CDR1 LNHDA, CDR2 SQIVND (reference sequence). The CDR3 length is 12 residues. CDR3 protein: CASSIKGYEQYF. CDR3 DNA sequence: TGTGCCAGTAGTATTAAGGGATACGAGCAGTACTTC.

V usage is TRBV7-8 and J usage is TRBJ1-5; 7 nucleotides match TRBD1. V was pared by 4 bases and J by 7 bases, with 4 bases of the junction left unmatched. This CDR3 has 13 residues. Germline CDR1 SGHVS, CDR2 FQNEAQ. In nucleotides, the CDR3 is TGTGCCAGCAGCTCCGACAGGGTCCAGCCCCAGCATTTT. The encoded protein is CASSSDRVQPQHF. The full variable domain, completed using reference TRBV7-8 and TRBJ1-5, is GAGVSQSPRYKVAKRGQDVALRCDPISGHVSLFWYQQALGQGPEFLTYFQNEAQLDKSGLPSDRFFAERPEGSVSTLKIQRTQQEDSAVYLCASSSDRVQPQHFGDGTRLSIL.

The chain recombines TRBV5-1 with TRBJ2-5; weak D call: TRBD1 (5 bases). The CDR3 totals 12 residues. Germline CDR1 SGHRS, CDR2 YFSETQ. Trimming left V 7 bases short and J 2 bases short, with 9 bases between. In DNA, the CDR3 is TGCGCCAGCGGACAAACACAAGAGACCCAGTACTTC. Amino acid sequence: CASGQTQETQYF.

V is TRBV30 and J is TRBJ1-4, with D tentatively TRBD1 (6 bases). With 4 bases removed from V and 7 bases from J, the gap between germline ends came to 13 bases. The CDR3 runs to 13 residues. Per the germline V gene, CDR1 is GTSNPN and CDR2 is SVGIG (reference sequence). The chain's CDR3 is CAWKRQGPEKLFF. CDR3 in DNA: TGTGCCTGGAAAAGGCAGGGGCCTGAAAAACTGTTTTTT.

This clone occurred once. This chain joins TRBV15 and TRBJ2-2, with D possibly TRBD2 on 6 matching bases. The CDR3 length is 14 residues. The V and J ends lost 3 bases and 6 bases respectively, with 11 bases between them. The germline gives CDR1 LNHNV, CDR2 YYDKDF (reference sequence). This CDR3 reads CATSSGGRAGELFF. CDR3 DNA sequence: TGTGCCACCAGCAGCGGGGGAAGGGCCGGGGAGCTGTTTTTT.

The rearrangement joins TRBV7-2 to TRBJ1-5; no reliable D call. The CDR3 is 15 residues long. The germline V gene has CDR1 SGHTA and CDR2 FQGNSA. Trimming took 0 bases from V and 6 from J, leaving 12 bases between them. CDR3 nucleotides: TGTGCCAGCAGCTTAGCTGGCGGGGTCCCTCAGCCCCAGCATTTT. It specifies CASSLAGGVPQPQHF.

The chain is built from TRBV6-1 and TRBJ2-3, with D uncertain. V shed 3 bases and J shed 2 bases, with 18 bases lying between them. This CDR3 comprises 17 residues. Germline CDR1 and CDR2: MNHNS and SASEGT. CDR3 sequence (DNA): TGTGCCAGCAGTGAGTGGGCAGAAGGGTACTACACAGATACGCAGTATTTT. Amino acid sequence: CASSEWAEGYYTDTQYF.

The chain couples TRBV14 to TRBJ1-2; D is undetermined. The germline gives CDR1 SGHDN, CDR2 FVKESK. CDR3 length equals 13 residues. V was clipped by 5 bases and J by 4 bases, with 11 bases between them. CDR3 bases: TGTGCCAGCAGCAATCAGGCGGGCTATGGCTACACCTTC. It is translated as CASSNQAGYGYTF.